Presented here are 27 T cell receptor beta chains from one specimen sequenced in a study of cytotoxic CD8 clonotypes in ibrutinib-treated CLL. The protocol was immunoSEQ multiplex PCR, while the TCRdb copy is restricted to in-frame clones and leaves out a portion. Of about 140,000 clones listed, 70% to 85% are singletons. Source: PBMCs, taken after 12 months of ibrutinib treatment. The receptor source for this set is a human donor with chronic lymphocytic leukemia.

In this sample, this clone turned up once. The rearrangement joins TRBV28 to TRBJ2-7, with 7 bases identical to TRBD1. V lost 7 bases, J lost 2 bases, and 11 bases stayed unmatched. CDR1 is MDHEN and CDR2 is SYDVKM in the germline V gene. CDR3 size: 15 residues. DNA of the CDR3: TGTGCCAGCACCAGCAGGTGGGACAGACCCTACGAGCAGTACTTC. This translates into CASTSRWDRPYEQYF.

This clone was picked up one time. V is TRBV11-2 and J is TRBJ1-3; TRBD1 might be the D (6 bases). The CDR3 loop spans 15 amino acids. Trimming removed 5 bases at V and 2 bases at J, with 13 bases between. The germline V gene has CDR1 SGHAT and CDR2 FQNNGV. CDR3 in DNA: TGTGCCAGCAGCCAACAAGGGACAACTGGAAACACCATATATTTT. Translating gives CASSQQGTTGNTIYF. Together with reference TRBV11-2 and TRBJ1-3, the CDR3 gives the full variable domain: EAGVAQSPRYKIIEKRQSVAFWCNPISGHATLYWYQQILGQGPKLLIQFQNNGVVDDSQLPKDRFSAERLKGVDSTLKIQPAKLEDSAVYLCASSQQGTTGNTIYFGEGSWLTVV.

V is TRBV27 and J is TRBJ1-5; D not resolved. V gave up 5 bases and J gave up 0 bases, with 11 bases separating them. Germline-derived CDR1 and CDR2 are MNHEY and SMNVEV (reference sequence). This CDR3 is 15 amino acids long. CDR3 loop: CASSPYSFSNQPQHF. As DNA, the CDR3 is TGTGCCAGCAGTCCCTACAGCTTTAGCAATCAGCCCCAGCATTTT.

The chain employs TRBV4-2 and TRBJ2-1; 12 bases map to TRBD2. The CDR3 is 21 amino acids. Germline V gives CDR1 LGHNA, CDR2 YNFKEQ. V shed 0 bases, J shed 2 bases, and the junction held 14 bases outside the gene matches. The CDR3 nucleotides are TGTGCCAGCAGCCAAGATTATTTTCGGACTAGCGGGATCTCCGCCTACAATGAGCAGTTCTTC. This gives the protein CASSQDYFRTSGISAYNEQFF.

Only a few counts were recorded for this clone. The V call is TRBV7-9, the J call TRBJ1-5; 7 nucleotides match TRBD1. Germline lookup yields CDR1 SEHNR and CDR2 FQNEAQ (reference sequence). This CDR3 is 14 amino acids long. Germline trimming cut 4 bases from V and 2 bases from J; bases unmatched to any gene: 2. The CDR3: CASSYRGGNQPQHF. DNA of the CDR3: TGTGCCAGCAGCTACAGGGGCGGCAATCAGCCCCAGCATTTT.

V and J are TRBV10-3 and TRBJ2-2; no firm D call. Trimming took off 7 bases at V and 4 bases at J, with 10 bases between the two ends. The length of the CDR3 is 13 residues. The germline V gene encodes CDR1 ENHRY and CDR2 SYGVKD. For the CDR3, the DNA is TGTGCCATCACCGCAGACGGCACCGGGGAGCTGTTTTTT. It is translated as CAITADGTGELFF.

The chain uses TRBV2 and TRBJ1-1, with D tentatively TRBD1 (5 bases). The CDR3 spans 14 residues. Trimming left V 7 bases short and J 7 bases short, with 19 bases between. The germline CDR1 and CDR2 sequences are SNHLY and FYNNEI. This CDR3 reads CASKMRGQTGEAFF. The CDR3 DNA follows: TGTGCCAGCAAGATGAGAGGACAAACGGGTGAAGCTTTCTTT.

V gene TRBV25-1 combines with J gene TRBJ1-6, with D unresolved. Trimming removed 2 bases at V and 6 bases at J, with 11 bases between. Per germline, CDR1 MGHDK and CDR2 SYGVNS. The CDR3 sequence is 15 residues long. The CDR3 DNA reads TGTGCCAGCAGTGAAGGCCCAGAAGTTAATTCACCCCTCCACTTT. Translating it yields CASSEGPEVNSPLHF.

This clone was seen a few times. The V gene is TRBV30, the J gene TRBJ1-2; D call uncertain. This CDR3 comprises 13 residues. V lost 2 bases, J lost 1 base, and 8 bases lay in between. Germline assignment: CDR1 GTSNPN and CDR2 SVGIG (reference sequence). CDR3 DNA: TGTGCCTGGAGTATGGGTTATAACTATGGCTACACCTTC. It yields the protein CAWSMGYNYGYTF.

The chain links TRBV4-3 to TRBJ2-7; D possibly corresponds to TRBD2 (5 bases). CDR3 length: 15 residues. The V end was cut by 2 bases, the J end by 4 bases, with 15 bases between. Germline loops: CDR1 LGHNA, CDR2 YSLEER. CDR3 amino acids: CASSQNPGKGYEQYF. CDR3 nucleotides: TGCGCCAGCAGCCAAAATCCGGGGAAGGGTTACGAGCAGTACTTC.

The rearrangement joins TRBV12-5 to TRBJ2-7; 9 bases match TRBD1. Per germline, CDR1 LGHNT and CDR2 FRNRAP. V lost 1 base to trimming and J lost 1 base; unmatched junction nucleotides: 17. This CDR3 comprises 20 residues. The CDR3 bases are TGTGCTAGTGGTTTGGCAACGCCGGGACAGGGAATCTCTCCTTCCTACGAGCAGTACTTC. Translated: CASGLATPGQGISPSYEQYF.

The chain couples TRBV4-3 to TRBJ2-5; 7 bases line up with TRBD2. V shed 4 bases and J 4 bases; nucleotides not matched to a gene: 12. The CDR3 sequence is 16 residues long. The V gene's germline CDR1 is LGHNA and CDR2 YSLEER. The CDR3 DNA is TGCGCCAGCAGCCCACGCCCGGGAGGAGCGGGAGAGACCCAGTACTTC. It encodes CASSPRPGGAGETQYF.

There are a few counts of this clone. The V call is TRBV30, the J call TRBJ2-3; TRBD2 matches 12 bases. The V segment lost 0 bases and the J segment 4 bases; nucleotides outside the gene matches: 8. CDR3 length: 17 amino acids. The germline gives CDR1 GTSNPN, CDR2 SVGIG (reference sequence). In DNA, the CDR3 is TGTGCCTGGAGTGTTCACGTCCTAGCGGGAGGGCCAGATACGCAGTATTTT. Protein: CAWSVHVLAGGPDTQYF.

This clone occurred many times. The genes are TRBV9 and TRBJ2-7; the D gene is possibly TRBD2 (6 bases). Trimming removed 4 bases at V and 4 bases at J, with 21 bases between. The CDR3 covers 16 residues. Germline V gene data show CDR1 as SGDLS and CDR2 as YYNGEE. DNA of the CDR3: TGTGCCAGCAGCCTGGCTGGACTATCTCCCTTATACGAGCAGTACTTC. This translates into CASSLAGLSPLYEQYF.

This chain links TRBV5-1 with TRBJ1-1; D unresolved. Germline CDR1 and CDR2: SGHRS and YFSETQ. The V gene lost 5 bases and the J gene lost 1 base, with 9 bases spanning the gap. The length of the CDR3 is 13 residues. CDR3 sequence: CASRPSENTEAFF. Here the CDR3 DNA reads TGCGCCAGCAGACCATCCGAGAACACTGAAGCTTTCTTT.

The chain joins TRBV6-1 to TRBJ1-5; D call uncertain. Trimming left V 1 base short and J 5 bases short, with 12 bases between. Germline V gene sequence: CDR1 MNHNS, CDR2 SASEGT. CDR3 size: 15 residues. CDR3 region: CASSEVRGGYQPQHF. The CDR3 DNA sequence: TGTGCCAGCAGTGAAGTGCGGGGAGGGTATCAGCCCCAGCATTTT.

In its sample, this clone was seen a few times. This chain joins TRBV6-5 and TRBJ1-1, with D uncertain. From germline, CDR1 is MNHEY and CDR2 SVGAGI. The CDR3 sequence is 11 residues long. Trimming took off 8 bases at V and 8 bases at J, with 12 bases between the two ends. The CDR3 region has the DNA TGTGCCAGCTTCGAATTCTCCGAAGCTTTCTTT. It translates to CASFEFSEAFF.

The chain links TRBV28 to TRBJ2-7; 9 bases match TRBD2. CDR1 is MDHEN, CDR2 SYDVKM, per germline. V lost 7 bases to trimming and J lost 3 bases; unmatched junction nucleotides: 10. This CDR3 is built from 15 residues. CDR3 region: CASTQGGGAFYEQYF. The CDR3 nucleotides read TGTGCCAGCACCCAAGGCGGGGGGGCCTTCTACGAGCAGTACTTC.

This rearrangement joins TRBV7-3 to TRBJ2-7, with 9 bases identical to TRBD1. This CDR3 is 13 amino acids long. Germline V gene lookup returns CDR1 SGHTA and CDR2 FQGTGA. Losses at the gene ends were 5 bases for V and 8 bases for J; bases not matched to a gene: 7. This CDR3 is CASSPRDRDKQYF. The CDR3 DNA follows: TGTGCCAGCAGCCCGAGGGACAGGGATAAGCAGTACTTC.

Written as DNA, the CDR3 is TGTGCCATCAGTCAGGTGGGGGTTAGGACTGAAGCTTTCTTT. Its protein is CAISQVGVRTEAFF. The chain couples TRBV10-3 to TRBJ1-1; perhaps TRBD1 as D (5 bases). V was shortened by 5 bases and J by 5 bases, with 15 bases between the two germline ends. The CDR3 covers 14 residues. Germline CDR1 is ENHRY and CDR2 is SYGVKD.

The rearrangement links TRBV5-1 to TRBJ2-3, with 9 bases matching TRBD2. V trimming: 5 bases; J trimming: 2 bases; junction bases outside the gene matches: 6. The CDR3 totals 15 residues. Germline lookup yields CDR1 SGHRS and CDR2 YFSETQ. The CDR3 sequence is CASRDTSGPTDTQYF. For the CDR3, the DNA is TGCGCCAGCAGGGATACTAGCGGGCCCACAGATACGCAGTATTTT.

This clone was counted a single time. V is TRBV18 and J is TRBJ1-4; no firm D call. This CDR3 has 15 amino acids. Germline loops: CDR1 KGHSH, CDR2 LQKENI. V lost 6 bases to trimming and J lost 3 bases, with 14 bases between them. CDR3 sequence reads: CASSPRRAPNEKLFF. The CDR3 region has the DNA TGTGCCAGCTCCCCTAGGAGGGCCCCTAATGAAAAACTGTTTTTT.

The V gene is TRBV9, the J gene TRBJ2-7; D may match TRBD1 or TRBD2 (5 bases each). CDR1 SGDLS and CDR2 YYNGEE come from the germline V gene. The V end was cut by 4 bases, the J end by 7 bases, with 18 bases between. The CDR3 length is 14 residues. The CDR3 reads CASSPGTNLWEQYF. CDR3 DNA: TGTGCCAGCAGCCCTGGGACCAACCTTTGGGAGCAGTACTTC.

In this sample, this clone turned up a few times. The chain recombines TRBV19 with TRBJ1-1, with D unresolved. Germline CDR1 reads LNHDA; CDR2 reads SQIVND (reference sequence). V was shortened by 6 bases and J by 0 bases, with 14 bases between the two germline ends. The CDR3 extends over 15 amino acids. In nucleotides, the CDR3 is TGTGCCAGTAGCCCTTCTTTGCAGTTGAACACTGAAGCTTTCTTT. Translated: CASSPSLQLNTEAFF.

V is TRBV2 and J is TRBJ2-7; D remains ambiguous. CDR1 is SNHLY and CDR2 is FYNNEI in the germline V gene. This CDR3 is 14 amino acids long. Trimming left V 3 bases short and J 7 bases short, with 16 bases between. DNA of the CDR3: TGTGCCAGCAGTGACGTCACTTATGGTGTTGAGCAGTACTTC. Translation: CASSDVTYGVEQYF.

This clone was detected only a few times. V and J are TRBV7-9 and TRBJ2-5, with D unresolved. The germline V gene encodes CDR1 SEHNR and CDR2 FQNEAQ (reference sequence). Trimming cost V 5 bases and J 4 bases, with 14 bases left between them. This CDR3 spans 14 amino acids. CDR3 amino acids: CASSHKLYPETQYF. The CDR3 nucleotides read TGTGCCAGCAGCCACAAGCTCTACCCAGAGACCCAGTACTTC.

This clone was counted a single time. The chain carries TRBV10-3 and TRBJ2-1; D is ambiguous. The CDR3 covers 11 residues. Germline CDR1 is ENHRY and CDR2 is SYGVKD. The V end was cut by 4 bases, the J end by 2 bases, with 0 bases between. The CDR3 DNA follows: TGTGCCATCAGTGCCTACAATGAGCAGTTCTTC. Translated, it gives CAISAYNEQFF.